The 9 T cell receptor beta chains below come from one sample, sequenced in a study of blood T cell repertoires in COVID-19. The protocol was immunoSEQ multiplex PCR, while the TCRdb copy is restricted to in-frame clones and leaves out a portion. In the table there are about 170,000 clones, around nine tenths of which are singletons. The sample comprised PBMCs or T cells enriched from blood (not recorded which). The receptors shown here come from a woman aged 18-29 years who had recovered from COVID-19.

The chain has TRBV28 and TRBJ1-5; no definite D call. The CDR3 runs 13 residues. Trimming left V 6 bases short and J 4 bases short, with 10 bases between. Germline values: CDR1 MDHEN, CDR2 SYDVKM. This CDR3 reads CASRPHRNQPQHF. As DNA, the CDR3 is TGTGCCAGCAGACCACATCGAAATCAGCCCCAGCATTTT. The complete variable domain, with remaining parts taken from reference TRBV28 and TRBJ1-5, reads DVKVTQSSRYLVKRTGEKVFLECVQDMDHENMFWYRQDPGLGLRLIYFSYDVKMKEKGDIPEGYSVSREKKERFSLILESASTNQTSMYLCASRPHRNQPQHFGDGTRLSIL.

The rearrangement uses TRBV4-3 and TRBJ1-4; possibly TRBD1 for D (5 bases). The CDR3 extends over 15 amino acids. Germline CDR1 LGHNA, CDR2 YSLEER. Trimming removed 2 bases from V and 0 bases from J, with 7 bases in between. The CDR3 region has the DNA TGCGCCAGCAGCCAACGACAGCCAACTAATGAAAAACTGTTTTTT. It codes for CASSQRQPTNEKLFF.

The chain couples TRBV5-1 to TRBJ1-2; TRBD1 matches at 8 bases. The CDR3 covers 13 residues. In germline, CDR1 is SGHRS, CDR2 YFSETQ. Trimming at V came to 0 bases and at J to 7 bases, leaving 2 bases not matched to a gene. For the CDR3, the DNA is TGCGCCAGCAGCTTGGGGACAGGGAGTGGCTACACCTTC. Its protein is CASSLGTGSGYTF.

The chain couples TRBV11-3 to TRBJ1-1; 7 nucleotides agree with TRBD1. V was pared by 5 bases and J by 4 bases, with 4 bases of the junction left unmatched. The CDR3 consists of 13 residues. Germline values: CDR1 SGHNT, CDR2 YENEEA. CDR3 DNA sequence: TGTGCCAGCAGCCCTCGACAGGGCACTGAAGCTTTCTTT. As protein: CASSPRQGTEAFF. Together with reference TRBV11-3 and TRBJ1-1, the CDR3 gives the full variable domain: EAGVVQSPRYKIIEKKQPVAFWCNPISGHNTLYWYLQNLGQGPELLIRYENEEAVDDSQLPKDRFSAERLKGVDSTLKIQPAELGDSAVYLCASSPRQGTEAFFGQGTRLTVV.

As DNA, the CDR3 is TGTGCCAGCAGTGATATCGCATCAGGGCCGGAGATGGATGGCTACACCTTC. The encoded protein is CASSDIASGPEMDGYTF. The chain recombines TRBV2 with TRBJ1-2; D is possibly TRBD1 (5 bases). CDR3 size: 17 residues. V was shortened by 3 bases and J by 6 bases, with 23 bases between the two germline ends. CDR1 is SNHLY, CDR2 FYNNEI, per germline.

This chain links TRBV19 with TRBJ1-2, with 9 nucleotides matching TRBD1. Germline-derived CDR1 and CDR2 are LNHDA and SQIVND (reference sequence). V gave up 1 base and J gave up 3 bases; unmatched junction bases: 3. The CDR3 totals 15 residues. The CDR3 DNA reads as TGTGCCAGTAGTATAGGAAGGACAGGGGACTATGGCTACACCTTC. The encoded protein is CASSIGRTGDYGYTF. The full variable domain, completed using reference TRBV19 and TRBJ1-2, is DGGITQSPKYLFRKEGQNVTLSCEQNLNHDAMYWYRQDPGQGLRLIYYSQIVNDFQKGDIAEGYSVSREKKESFPLTVTSAQKNPTAFYLCASSIGRTGDYGYTFGSGTRLTVV.

The gene calls are TRBV18 and TRBJ1-1; 8 positions agree with TRBD1. V shed 6 bases, J shed 0 bases, and the junction held 6 bases outside the gene matches. CDR1 and CDR2 (germline): KGHSH, LQKENI. This CDR3 has 15 residues. CDR3 residues: CASSRDRQMNTEAFF. CDR3 nucleotides: TGTGCCAGCTCGCGGGACAGGCAGATGAACACTGAAGCTTTCTTT.

The chain is built from TRBV7-9 and TRBJ2-1; 11 bases agree with TRBD2. CDR1 SEHNR and CDR2 FQNEAQ come from the germline V gene (reference sequence). The CDR3 spans 17 residues. The V segment lost 4 bases and the J segment 6 bases; nucleotides outside the gene matches: 11. In DNA form, the CDR3 reads TGTGCCAGCAGCTCAACGGTGGGACTAGCGGAAAGCAATGAGCAGTTCTTC. It translates to CASSSTVGLAESNEQFF.

To note about this clone: Its ends do not fully match the called genes, so a read error is possible. J is TRBJ2-2 and V is TRBV19; unclear D gene. CDR1 and CDR2 (germline): LNHDA, SQIVND (reference sequence). The CDR3 runs 13 residues. CDR3 loop: CASNLRNTGELFF. The CDR3 bases are TGTGCGAGTAACCTCAGGAACACCGGGGAGCTGTTTTTT. The entire variable domain, with the rest obtained from reference TRBV19 and TRBJ2-2, is as follows: DGGITQSPKYLFRKEGQNVTLSCEQNLNHDAMYWYRQDPGQGLRLIYYSQIVNDFQKGDIAEGYSVSREKKESFPLTVTSAQKNPTAFYLCASNLRNTGELFFGEGSRLTVL.